The clone carrying this TCR beta chain was recorded a few times. What it binds is not known. V lost 1 base to trimming and J lost 10 bases, with 11 bases between them. The length of the CDR3 is 14 residues. Germline V gene lookup returns CDR1 LGHNT and CDR2 FRNRAP. The data originate from a study of T-cell memory formation after mild COVID-19. Study-level findings and limits: Some responding clones appeared in pre-infection memory, suggesting cross-reactive memory joined. Among contracting clones, CD4+ were mainly CM/EM and CD8+ enriched in EMRA.

Via MiXCR, TCRdb re-called the 5' RACE reads, giving one row per CDR3 protein. The sample includes about 400,000 distinct CDR3 sequences, approximately 15% of them seen just once. This sequence originates from a man younger than 35 who had mild COVID-19 (a few samples of this study predate the infection). Cell type and time point are not known. The chain combines TRBV12-5 with TRBJ1-6; TRBD1 might be the D (5 bases). The sequenced material came from PBMCs or a T cell subset sorted from them (not recorded which). The CDR3 here is CASGLGDLWSPLHF. Here the CDR3 DNA reads TGTGCTAGTGGTTTGGGGGACCTCTGGTCACCCCTCCACTTT.